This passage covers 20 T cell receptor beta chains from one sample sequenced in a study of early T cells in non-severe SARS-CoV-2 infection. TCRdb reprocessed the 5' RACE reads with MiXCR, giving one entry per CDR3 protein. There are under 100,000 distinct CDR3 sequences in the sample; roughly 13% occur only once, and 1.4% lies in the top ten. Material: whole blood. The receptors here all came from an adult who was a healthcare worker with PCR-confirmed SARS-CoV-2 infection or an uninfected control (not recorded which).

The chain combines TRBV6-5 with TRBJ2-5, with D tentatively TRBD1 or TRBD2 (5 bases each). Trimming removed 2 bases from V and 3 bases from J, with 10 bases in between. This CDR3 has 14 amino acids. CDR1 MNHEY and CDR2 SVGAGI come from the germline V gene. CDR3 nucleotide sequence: TGTGCCAGCAGTTACCGGGGACGGGAAGAGACCCAGTACTTC. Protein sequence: CASSYRGREETQYF.

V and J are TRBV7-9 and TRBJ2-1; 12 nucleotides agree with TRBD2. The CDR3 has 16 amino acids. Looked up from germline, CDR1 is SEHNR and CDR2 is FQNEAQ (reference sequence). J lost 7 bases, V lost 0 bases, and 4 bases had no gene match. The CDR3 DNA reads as TGTGCCAGCAGCTTAGCGGGACTAGCGGGCCTGAATGAGCAGTTCTTC. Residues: CASSLAGLAGLNEQFF.

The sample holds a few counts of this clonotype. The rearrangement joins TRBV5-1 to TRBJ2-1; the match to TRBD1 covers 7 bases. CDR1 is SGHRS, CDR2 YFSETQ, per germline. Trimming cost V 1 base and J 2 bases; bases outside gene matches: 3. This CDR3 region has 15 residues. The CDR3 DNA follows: TGCGCCAGCAGCTTGACAGGGGCGGCCTACAATGAGCAGTTCTTC. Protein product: CASSLTGAAYNEQFF.

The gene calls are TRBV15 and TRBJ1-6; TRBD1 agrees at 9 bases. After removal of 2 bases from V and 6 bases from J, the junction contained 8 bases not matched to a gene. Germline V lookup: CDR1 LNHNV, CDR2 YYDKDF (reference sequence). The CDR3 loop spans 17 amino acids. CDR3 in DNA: TGTGCCACCAGCAGACTGTACCCGGGACAGGGTAATTCACCCCTCCACTTT. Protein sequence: CATSRLYPGQGNSPLHF.

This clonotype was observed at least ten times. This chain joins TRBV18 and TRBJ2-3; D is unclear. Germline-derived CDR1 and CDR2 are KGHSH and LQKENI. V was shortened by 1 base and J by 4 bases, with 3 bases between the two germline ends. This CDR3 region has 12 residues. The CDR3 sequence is CASSPRSDTQYF. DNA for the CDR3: TGTGCCAGCTCACCACGCTCAGATACGCAGTATTTT.

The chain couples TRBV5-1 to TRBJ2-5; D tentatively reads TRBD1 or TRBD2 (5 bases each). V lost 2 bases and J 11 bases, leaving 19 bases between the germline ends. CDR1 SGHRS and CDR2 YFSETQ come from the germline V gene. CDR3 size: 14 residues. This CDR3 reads CASSLSGTAYSQYF. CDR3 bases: TGCGCCAGCAGCTTATCCGGGACGGCCTATTCTCAGTACTTC.

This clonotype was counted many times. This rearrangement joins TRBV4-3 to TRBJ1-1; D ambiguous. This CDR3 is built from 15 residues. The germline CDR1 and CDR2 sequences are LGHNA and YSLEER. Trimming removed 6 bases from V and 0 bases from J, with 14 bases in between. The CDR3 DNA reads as TGCGCCAGCAGTAGCAACTCATTCATGAACACTGAAGCTTTCTTT. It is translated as CASSSNSFMNTEAFF.

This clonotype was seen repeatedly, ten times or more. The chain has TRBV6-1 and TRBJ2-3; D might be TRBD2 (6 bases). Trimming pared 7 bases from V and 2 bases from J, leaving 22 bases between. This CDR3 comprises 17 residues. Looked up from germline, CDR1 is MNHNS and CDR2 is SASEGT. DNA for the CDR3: TGTGCCAGCAAACCGATCGCGGGGCACGTCACCACAGATACGCAGTATTTT. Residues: CASKPIAGHVTTDTQYF.

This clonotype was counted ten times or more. The CDR3 bases are TGTGCCAGCAGCTTGAGACTAGCGGGCACAGATACGCAGTATTTT. It translates to CASSLRLAGTDTQYF. The chain recombines TRBV5-4 with TRBJ2-3; TRBD2 agrees at 9 bases. The CDR3 has 15 amino acids. CDR1 and CDR2 from the germline V gene are SGHNT and YYREEE (reference sequence). J gave up 1 base and V 1 base, and 1 base lay outside the gene matches.

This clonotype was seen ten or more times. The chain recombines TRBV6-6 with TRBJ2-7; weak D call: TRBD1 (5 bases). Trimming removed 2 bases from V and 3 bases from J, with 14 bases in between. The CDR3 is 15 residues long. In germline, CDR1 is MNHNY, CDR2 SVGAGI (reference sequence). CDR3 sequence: CASSYAQGPLYEQYF. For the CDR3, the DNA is TGTGCCAGCAGTTACGCGCAGGGCCCCCTCTACGAGCAGTACTTC.

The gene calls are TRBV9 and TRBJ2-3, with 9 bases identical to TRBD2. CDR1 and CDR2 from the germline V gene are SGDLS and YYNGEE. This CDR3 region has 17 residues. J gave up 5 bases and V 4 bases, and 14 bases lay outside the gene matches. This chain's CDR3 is CASSPHELAGWKDTQYF. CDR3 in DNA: TGTGCCAGCAGCCCCCACGAGCTAGCGGGGTGGAAAGATACGCAGTATTTT.

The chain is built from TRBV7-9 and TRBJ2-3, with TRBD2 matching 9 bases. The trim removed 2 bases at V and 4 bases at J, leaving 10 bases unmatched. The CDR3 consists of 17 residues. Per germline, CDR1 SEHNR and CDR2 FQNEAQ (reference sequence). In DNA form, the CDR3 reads TGTGCCAGCAGCTTATCCCGTGGAGCGGGGGGCGCAGATACGCAGTATTTT. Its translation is CASSLSRGAGGADTQYF.

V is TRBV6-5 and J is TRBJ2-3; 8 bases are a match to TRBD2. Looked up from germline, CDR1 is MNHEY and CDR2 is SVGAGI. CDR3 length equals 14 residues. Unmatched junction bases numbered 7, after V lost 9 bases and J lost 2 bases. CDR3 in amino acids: CASSRGGNTDTQYF. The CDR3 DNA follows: TGTGCCAGTTCCCGCGGGGGGAACACAGATACGCAGTATTTT.

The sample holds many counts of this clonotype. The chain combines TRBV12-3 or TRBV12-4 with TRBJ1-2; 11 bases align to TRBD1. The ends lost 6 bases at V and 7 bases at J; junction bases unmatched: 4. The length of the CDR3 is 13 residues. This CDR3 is CASSLGQGAGYTF. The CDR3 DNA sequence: TGTGCCAGCAGCCTAGGACAGGGGGCTGGCTACACCTTC.

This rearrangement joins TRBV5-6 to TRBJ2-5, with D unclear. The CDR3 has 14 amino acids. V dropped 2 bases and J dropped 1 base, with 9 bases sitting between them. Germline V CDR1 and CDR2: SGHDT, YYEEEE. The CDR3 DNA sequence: TGTGCCAGCAGCTTTCAGTCAGGCCAAGAGACCCAGTACTTC. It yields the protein CASSFQSGQETQYF.

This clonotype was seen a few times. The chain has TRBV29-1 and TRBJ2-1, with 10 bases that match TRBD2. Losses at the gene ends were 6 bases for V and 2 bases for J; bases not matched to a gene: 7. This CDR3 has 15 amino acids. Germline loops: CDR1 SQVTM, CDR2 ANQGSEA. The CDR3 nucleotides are TGCAGCGTCCCCGGACTAGCGGCCGCCTACAATGAGCAGTTCTTC. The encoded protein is CSVPGLAAAYNEQFF.

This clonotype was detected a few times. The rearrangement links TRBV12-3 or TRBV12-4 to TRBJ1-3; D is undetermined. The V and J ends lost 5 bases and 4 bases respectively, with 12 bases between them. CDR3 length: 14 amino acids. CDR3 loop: CASSPQLIGNTIYF. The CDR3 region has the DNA TGTGCCAGCAGTCCCCAATTGATCGGAAACACCATATATTTT.

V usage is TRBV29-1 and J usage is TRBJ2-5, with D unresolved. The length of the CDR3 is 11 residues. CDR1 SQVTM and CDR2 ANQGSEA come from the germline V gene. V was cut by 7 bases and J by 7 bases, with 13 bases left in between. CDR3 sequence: CSARFGPTQYF. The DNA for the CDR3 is TGCAGCGCGAGGTTTGGTCCGACCCAGTACTTC.

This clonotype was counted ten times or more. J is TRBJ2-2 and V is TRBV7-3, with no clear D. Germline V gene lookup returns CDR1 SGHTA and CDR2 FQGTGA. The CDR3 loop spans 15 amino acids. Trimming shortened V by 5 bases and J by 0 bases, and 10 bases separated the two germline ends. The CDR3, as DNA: TGTGCCAGCAGCCCGAGCCTAGCGAACACCGGGGAGCTGTTTTTT. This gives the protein CASSPSLANTGELFF.

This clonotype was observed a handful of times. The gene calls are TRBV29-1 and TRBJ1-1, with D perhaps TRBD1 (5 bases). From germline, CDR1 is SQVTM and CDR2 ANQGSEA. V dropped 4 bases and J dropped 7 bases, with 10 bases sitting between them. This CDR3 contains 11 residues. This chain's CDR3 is CSVGWGSEAFF. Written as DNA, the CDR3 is TGCAGCGTTGGCTGGGGGAGTGAAGCTTTCTTT.